In its sample, the clone carrying this T cell receptor (beta chain) was seen many times. The antigen is unknown. Germline V gives CDR1 SGHTA, CDR2 FQGTGA. This CDR3 region has 15 residues. V lost 5 bases and J lost 5; bases outside the gene matches: 9. The data belong to a study of T cells in Graves' hyperthyroidism and ophthalmopathy. Study background: At initial diagnosis, before any treatment had begun, peripheral blood was obtained. Overall study findings and caveats: In blood, most of the thyroid clonotypes expanded above 0.001 were also present. In validation, the model predicted ophthalmopathy. These predictions came a median roughly seven months before onset.

Clinical symptoms, serum thyroxine, TRAb, thyroid ultrasound and orbital computed tomography informed diagnoses. TCR beta CDR3 regions were amplified from RNA transcripts. The TCR CDR3 first-round RT-PCR relied on the HTBI primer set. TCRdb called the multiplex PCR reads again in MiXCR, with one record for every CDR3 protein. The sample lists around 340,000 distinct CDR3 sequences, 15% to 20% occurring once. This sequence was found in a woman between 50 and 59 years old with Graves' hyperthyroidism. The chain couples TRBV7-3 to TRBJ2-7, with 10 positions matching TRBD2. Sequencing was carried out using blood. The CDR3 region has the DNA TGTGCCAGCAGCCTCCTCAGCGGGAGGGCGGACGAGCAGTACTTC. Translation: CASSLLSGRADEQYF.